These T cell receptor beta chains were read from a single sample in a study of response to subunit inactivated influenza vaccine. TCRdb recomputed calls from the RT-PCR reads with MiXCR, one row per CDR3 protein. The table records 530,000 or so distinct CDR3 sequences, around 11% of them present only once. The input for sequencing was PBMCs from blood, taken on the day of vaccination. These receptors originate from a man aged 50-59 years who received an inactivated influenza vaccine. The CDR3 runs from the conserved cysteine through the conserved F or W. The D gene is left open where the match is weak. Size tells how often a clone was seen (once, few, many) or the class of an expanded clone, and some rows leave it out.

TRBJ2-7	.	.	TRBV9	TGTGCCAGCAGCGTAGAAGGGAACTCCTACGAGCAGTACTTC	CASSVEGNSYEQYF
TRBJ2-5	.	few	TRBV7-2	TGTGCCAGCAGCTCTACTCGGAACCTAAAGACCCAGTACTTC	CASSSTRNLKTQYF
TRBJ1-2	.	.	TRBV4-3	TGCGCCAGCAGCCAAGATGGGTCCGGGGCTGGCTACACCTTC	CASSQDGSGAGYTF
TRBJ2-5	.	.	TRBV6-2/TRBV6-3	TGTGCCAGCAGTTTCTACAGGGGGGGAGAGACCCAGTACTTC	CASSFYRGGETQYF
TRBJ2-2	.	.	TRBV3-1	TGTGCCAGCAGCCAAGGAAGGAACACCGGGGAGCTGTTTTTT	CASSQGRNTGELFF
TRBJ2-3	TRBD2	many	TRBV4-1	TGCGCCAGCAGCCCTTTAGCGGGGGGTCTAACTAGCACAGATACGCAGTATTTT	CASSPLAGGLTSTDTQYF
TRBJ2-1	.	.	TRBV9	TGTGCCAGCAGCGTTCGACAGTTAGGCAATGAGCAGTTCTTC	CASSVRQLGNEQFF
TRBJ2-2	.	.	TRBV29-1	TGCAGCGTTGGGTCTTGCCCAAAGCTGTTTTTT	CSVGSCPKLFF
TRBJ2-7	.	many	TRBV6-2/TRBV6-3	TGTGCCAGCAGATCCTCCCGGGGGCCGAACTACGAGCAGTACTTC	CASRSSRGPNYEQYF
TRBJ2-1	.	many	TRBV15	TGTGCCACCAGCAGAGATAGTAGGGGGGGCTGGCAGTTCTTC	CATSRDSRGGWQFF
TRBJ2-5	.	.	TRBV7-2	TGTGCCAGCAGCTTAGCGGGGACGGCATGGTACTTC	CASSLAGTAWYF
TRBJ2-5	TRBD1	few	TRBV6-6	TGTGCCAGCAGAAGAGGGGGCGGAGAGACCCAGTACTTC	CASRRGGGETQYF
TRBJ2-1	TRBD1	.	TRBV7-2	TGTGCCACCAGCTTAGCCAACGACAGGGCCTACAATGAGCAGTTCTTC	CATSLANDRAYNEQFF
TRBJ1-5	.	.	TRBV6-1	TGTGCCAGCAGTGGTAAGACAGGATGGCAGCCCCAGCATTTT	CASSGKTGWQPQHF
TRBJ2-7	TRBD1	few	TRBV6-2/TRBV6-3	TGTGCCAGCAGTTTTACAGCAGGGGGCAGAAAATCCTACGAGCAGTACTTC	CASSFTAGGRKSYEQYF
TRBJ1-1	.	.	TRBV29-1	TGCAGCGTTGGAATCTCCGGAGTTGAAGCTTTCTTT	CSVGISGVEAFF
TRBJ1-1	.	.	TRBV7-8	TGTGCCAGCAGCTTAAGTCTGAGGGGGAAACTGAACACTGAAGCTTTCTTT	CASSLSLRGKLNTEAFF
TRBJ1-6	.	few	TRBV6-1	TGTGCCAGCAGCCTAGTCATTTCCGCAAATTCACCCCTCCACTTT	CASSLVISANSPLHF
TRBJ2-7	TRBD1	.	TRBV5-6	TGTGCCAGCAGCTGGAAAGGCAGGGGGTACGAGCAGTACTTC	CASSWKGRGYEQYF
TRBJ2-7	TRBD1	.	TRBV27	TGTGCCAGCAGTTTTAGGACAGGGGAGGTAATTTACGAGCAGTACTTC	CASSFRTGEVIYEQYF
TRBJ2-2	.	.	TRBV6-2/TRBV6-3	TGTGCCAGCAGGGAATATGAGGCGGGGCAACGAGAGAACACCGGGGAGCTGTTTTTT	CASREYEAGQRENTGELFF
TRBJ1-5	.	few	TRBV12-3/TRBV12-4	TGTGCCAGCAGTTTTGTTCAGGGCCAGCCCCAGCATTTT	CASSFVQGQPQHF
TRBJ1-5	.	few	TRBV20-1	TGCAGTGCTCGTAGGGGGTCACTCAATCAGCCCCAGCATTTT	CSARRGSLNQPQHF
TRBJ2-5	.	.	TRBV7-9	TGTGCCAGCAGCCCCGGGTGGGCGGAAGAGACCCAGTACTTC	CASSPGWAEETQYF
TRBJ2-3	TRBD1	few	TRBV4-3	TGCGCCAGCAGCCAAGCGTTCCCGCTACAGGGGCTAACGCAGTATTTT	CASSQAFPLQGLTQYF
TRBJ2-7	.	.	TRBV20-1	TGCAGTGCTGCCCGCGGGACAGCTGATGAGCAGTACTTC	CSAARGTADEQYF
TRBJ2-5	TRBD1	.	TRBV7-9	TGTGCCAGCAGCTTAATGACCCGGTGGGACAGCCAGTACTTC	CASSLMTRWDSQYF
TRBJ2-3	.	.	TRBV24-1	TGTGCCACCAGTGCGGTTGGCAGGACCGGGGATACGCAGTATTTT	CATSAVGRTGDTQYF
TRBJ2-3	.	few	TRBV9	TGTGCCAGCAGCGTGGGGATCGTTAGGGATGATACGCAGTATTTT	CASSVGIVRDDTQYF
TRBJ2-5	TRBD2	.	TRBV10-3	TGTGCCATCAGCCCGGGACTAGCGGGAGTAAGCCAAGAGACCCAGTACTTC	CAISPGLAGVSQETQYF
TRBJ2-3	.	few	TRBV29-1	TGCAGCGTTGAAGGTGCGGAGAGAGATACGCAGTATTTT	CSVEGAERDTQYF
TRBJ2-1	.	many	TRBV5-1	TGCGCCAGCAGCTTGGCCGTTGCTGAGAATGAGCAGTTCTTC	CASSLAVAENEQFF
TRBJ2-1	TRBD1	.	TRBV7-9	TGTGCCAGCAGCGAAACAGGGGCCCATGAGCAGTTCTTC	CASSETGAHEQFF
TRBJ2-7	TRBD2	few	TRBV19	TGTGCCAGTAGTATTAGCGGGACCCGCGTCGAGCAGTACTTC	CASSISGTRVEQYF
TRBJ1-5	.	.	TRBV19	TGTGCCAGTAGTAGGGAAAGGGTTGACGATCAGCCCCAGCATTTT	CASSRERVDDQPQHF
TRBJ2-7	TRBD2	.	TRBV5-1	TGCGCCAGCAGCTTGGAGGCTAGCGGGGGTTCCTACGAGCAGTACTTC	CASSLEASGGSYEQYF
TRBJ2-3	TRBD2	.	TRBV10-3	TGTGCCATCAGGAGAGGGGTCAGCGGGAGGTTATCTTTCTTAGATACGCAGTATTTT	CAIRRGVSGRLSFLDTQYF
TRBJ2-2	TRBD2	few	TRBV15	TGTGCCACCCTCGCGGGGGAGGGAGGCACCGGGGAGCTGTTTTTT	CATLAGEGGTGELFF
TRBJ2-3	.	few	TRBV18	TGTGCCAGCTCACCTCGGGATCCGGGGCCAGATACGCAGTATTTT	CASSPRDPGPDTQYF
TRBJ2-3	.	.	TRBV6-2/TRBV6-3	TGTGCCAGCAGTTACTCGGCTAGCGACACAGATACGCAGTATTTT	CASSYSASDTDTQYF
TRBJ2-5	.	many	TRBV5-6	TGTGCCAGTCAGCTTCTGGGCGAGACCCAGTACTTC	CASQLLGETQYF